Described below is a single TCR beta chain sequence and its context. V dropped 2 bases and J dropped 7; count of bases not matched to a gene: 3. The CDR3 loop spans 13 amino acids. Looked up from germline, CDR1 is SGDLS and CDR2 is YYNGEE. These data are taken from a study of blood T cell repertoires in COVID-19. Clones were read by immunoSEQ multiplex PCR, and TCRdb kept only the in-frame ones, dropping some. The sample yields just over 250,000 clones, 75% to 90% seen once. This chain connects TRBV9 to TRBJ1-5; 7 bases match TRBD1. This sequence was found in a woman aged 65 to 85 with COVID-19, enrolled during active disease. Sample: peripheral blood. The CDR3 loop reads CASSVRDSQPQHF. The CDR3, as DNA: TGTGCCAGCAGCGTCCGGGACAGCCAGCCCCAGCATTTT.